This is a list of T cell receptor beta chains from one sample in a study of PD-1 blockade in classical Hodgkin lymphoma. Some clones are missing from TCRdb's copy, which holds only in-frame ones; the method was immunoSEQ multiplex PCR. This table holds about 39,000 clones, 78% found once. The material was peripheral blood mononuclear cells (PBMCs), obtained before the fourth cycle of nivolumab. These receptor sequences come from a human donor with classical Hodgkin lymphoma. Both conserved end residues are part of each CDR3. The order of the fields is CDR3 protein, CDR3 DNA, D gene, clone size, V gene, J gene. The D gene is left open where the match is weak. Clone size, where shown, is once, few, many, or a class for clones that have expanded.

cdr3_aa: CASSELRGEFF; cdr3_nt: TGTGCCAGCAGTGAACTGAGGGGCGAGTTCTTC; d_call: -; clone_size: -; v_call: TRBV6-1; j_call: TRBJ2-1
cdr3_aa: CASTGGFYGYTF; cdr3_nt: TGTGCCAGCACAGGGGGGTTCTATGGCTACACCTTC; d_call: TRBD1; clone_size: -; v_call: TRBV6-6; j_call: TRBJ1-2
cdr3_aa: CASSPGTDSYNEQFF; cdr3_nt: TGCGCCAGCAGCCCCGGGACCGACTCCTACAATGAGCAGTTCTTC; d_call: -; clone_size: large; v_call: TRBV5-1; j_call: TRBJ2-1
cdr3_aa: CASSFVHNTEAFF; cdr3_nt: TGTGCCAGCAGTTTTGTTCATAACACTGAAGCTTTCTTT; d_call: -; clone_size: -; v_call: TRBV28; j_call: TRBJ1-1
cdr3_aa: CASSLRTGSSRNEQFF; cdr3_nt: TGTGCCAGCAGCTTAAGGACAGGGTCGTCTAGGAATGAGCAGTTCTTC; d_call: TRBD1; clone_size: -; v_call: TRBV7-3; j_call: TRBJ2-1
cdr3_aa: CASSSGQGASPEAFF; cdr3_nt: TGTGCCAGCAGCTCTGGACAGGGGGCCTCCCCTGAAGCTTTCTTT; d_call: TRBD1; clone_size: few; v_call: TRBV7-3; j_call: TRBJ1-1
cdr3_aa: CSVELHMNTEAFF; cdr3_nt: TGCAGCGTCGAATTACACATGAACACTGAAGCTTTCTTT; d_call: -; clone_size: once; v_call: TRBV29-1; j_call: TRBJ1-1
cdr3_aa: CASSGGTDNEKLFF; cdr3_nt: TGTGCCAGCAGCGGTGGGACAGATAATGAAAAACTGTTTTTT; d_call: TRBD1; clone_size: -; v_call: TRBV28; j_call: TRBJ1-4
cdr3_aa: CASSLIPSGGNEKLFF; cdr3_nt: TGCGCCAGCAGCCTCATACCCTCGGGGGGTAATGAAAAACTGTTTTTT; d_call: -; clone_size: -; v_call: TRBV5-1; j_call: TRBJ1-4
cdr3_aa: CASSPAGGLSYNEQFF; cdr3_nt: TGTGCCAGCAGCCCAGCGGGGGGGCTCTCCTACAATGAGCAGTTCTTC; d_call: TRBD2; clone_size: -; v_call: TRBV5-4; j_call: TRBJ2-1
cdr3_aa: CASSLKRGPVYEQYF; cdr3_nt: TGTGCCAGCAGCTTAAAACGGGGGCCCGTCTACGAGCAGTACTTC; d_call: -; clone_size: -; v_call: TRBV7-2; j_call: TRBJ2-7
cdr3_aa: CASSFGGGVLNQPQHF; cdr3_nt: TGTGCCAGCAGCTTCGGGGGGGGTGTTCTCAATCAGCCCCAGCATTTT; d_call: -; clone_size: -; v_call: TRBV7-2; j_call: TRBJ1-5
cdr3_aa: CATGGQRQAFF; cdr3_nt: TGTGCCACCGGGGGACAGCGTCAAGCTTTCTTT; d_call: TRBD1; clone_size: -; v_call: TRBV28; j_call: TRBJ1-1
cdr3_aa: CASSDSSGGYGYTF; cdr3_nt: TGTGCCAGCAGTGACTCGTCCGGGGGCTATGGCTACACCTTC; d_call: -; clone_size: many; v_call: TRBV6-4; j_call: TRBJ1-2
cdr3_aa: CASGTGLPNEQFF; cdr3_nt: TGTGCTAGCGGGACGGGACTCCCCAATGAGCAGTTCTTC; d_call: TRBD2; clone_size: -; v_call: TRBV7-7; j_call: TRBJ2-1
cdr3_aa: CASSDFTSYNEQFF; cdr3_nt: TGTGCCAGCAGCGACTTTACCTCCTACAATGAGCAGTTCTTC; d_call: -; clone_size: -; v_call: TRBV9; j_call: TRBJ2-1
cdr3_aa: CASSQDISETQYF; cdr3_nt: TGCGCCAGCAGCCAAGATATTTCGGAGACCCAGTACTTC; d_call: -; clone_size: -; v_call: TRBV4-3; j_call: TRBJ2-5
cdr3_aa: CATRQGTNQPQHF; cdr3_nt: TGTGCCACCAGACAGGGGACAAATCAGCCCCAGCATTTT; d_call: TRBD1; clone_size: medium-sized; v_call: TRBV2; j_call: TRBJ1-5
cdr3_aa: CASRGGPTEAFF; cdr3_nt: TGTGCCAGCAGAGGGGGTCCCACTGAAGCTTTCTTT; d_call: -; clone_size: -; v_call: TRBV2; j_call: TRBJ1-1
cdr3_aa: CASSEDRLNEQYF; cdr3_nt: TGTGCCAGCAGCGAGGACAGGCTGAACGAGCAGTACTTC; d_call: TRBD1; clone_size: -; v_call: TRBV2; j_call: TRBJ2-7
cdr3_aa: CASSFPGGVVSGNTIYF; cdr3_nt: TGTGCCAGCAGTTTCCCGGGGGGCGTAGTCTCTGGAAACACCATATATTTT; d_call: -; clone_size: -; v_call: TRBV27; j_call: TRBJ1-3
cdr3_aa: CAWSETTSTDTQYF; cdr3_nt: TGTGCCTGGAGTGAGACGACTAGCACAGATACGCAGTATTTT; d_call: -; clone_size: -; v_call: TRBV30; j_call: TRBJ2-3
cdr3_aa: CASSALQGARRATQYF; cdr3_nt: TGTGCCAGCAGCGCTTTGCAGGGGGCGCGGAGAGCGACCCAGTACTTC; d_call: TRBD1; clone_size: few; v_call: TRBV5-8; j_call: TRBJ2-5
cdr3_aa: CASSNGQGPSSKQYF; cdr3_nt: TGTGCCAGTAGTAACGGACAGGGGCCTTCTTCGAAGCAGTACTTC; d_call: TRBD1; clone_size: -; v_call: TRBV19; j_call: TRBJ2-7
cdr3_aa: CASKPGQGGDSNQPQHF; cdr3_nt: TGTGCCAGTAAACCGGGACAGGGAGGGGATAGCAATCAGCCCCAGCATTTT; d_call: TRBD1; clone_size: -; v_call: TRBV19; j_call: TRBJ1-5
cdr3_aa: CASSLVGNGNTIYF; cdr3_nt: TGTGCCAGCAGTTTAGTAGGGAATGGAAACACCATATATTTT; d_call: -; clone_size: -; v_call: TRBV28; j_call: TRBJ1-3
cdr3_aa: CASSPRTANYGYTF; cdr3_nt: TGTGCCAGCAGCCCTCGGACAGCTAACTATGGCTACACCTTC; d_call: -; clone_size: -; v_call: TRBV9; j_call: TRBJ1-2
cdr3_aa: CASSQEGMGGVLTGELFF; cdr3_nt: TGTGCCAGCAGCCAAGAGGGAATGGGAGGGGTCCTCACCGGGGAGCTGTTTTTT; d_call: TRBD2; clone_size: -; v_call: TRBV4-2; j_call: TRBJ2-2
cdr3_aa: CASTSLAGRGGGGYTF; cdr3_nt: TGCGCCAGCACCTCTCTGGCAGGCAGGGGAGGGGGTGGCTACACCTTC; d_call: -; clone_size: -; v_call: TRBV4-3; j_call: TRBJ1-2
cdr3_aa: CASGPGQGNGNTIYF; cdr3_nt: TGTGCTAGTGGACCGGGACAGGGGAATGGAAACACCATATATTTT; d_call: TRBD1; clone_size: -; v_call: TRBV12-5; j_call: TRBJ1-3
cdr3_aa: CASSLAGQVGYNEQFF; cdr3_nt: TGTGCCAGCAGTTTGGCAGGACAGGTGGGGTACAATGAGCAGTTCTTC; d_call: TRBD1; clone_size: once; v_call: TRBV28; j_call: TRBJ2-1
cdr3_aa: CASNNRGAVTGELFF; cdr3_nt: TGTGCCAGCAATAACCGGGGGGCCGTCACCGGGGAGCTGTTTTTT; d_call: -; clone_size: -; v_call: TRBV27; j_call: TRBJ2-2
cdr3_aa: CASSESKSSSGGPHIQYF; cdr3_nt: TGCGCCAGCAGTGAGTCGAAGTCCTCTAGCGGGGGGCCGCACATTCAGTACTTC; d_call: TRBD2; clone_size: -; v_call: TRBV10-2; j_call: TRBJ2-4
cdr3_aa: CSVGQDRGQYF; cdr3_nt: TGCAGCGTTGGGCAGGACAGGGGGCAATACTTC; d_call: TRBD1; clone_size: -; v_call: TRBV29-1; j_call: TRBJ2-7
cdr3_aa: CASARDRATGELFF; cdr3_nt: TGTGCCAGCGCCAGGGACAGAGCCACCGGGGAGCTGTTTTTT; d_call: TRBD1; clone_size: -; v_call: TRBV18; j_call: TRBJ2-2
cdr3_aa: CASSLWGTGRNGANVLTF; cdr3_nt: TGTGCCAGCAGCTTATGGGGGACAGGGCGCAATGGGGCCAACGTCCTGACTTTC; d_call: TRBD1; clone_size: -; v_call: TRBV7-9; j_call: TRBJ2-6
cdr3_aa: CASTGVDSNQPQHF; cdr3_nt: TGTGCCAGTACAGGGGTCGATAGCAATCAGCCCCAGCATTTT; d_call: TRBD1; clone_size: -; v_call: TRBV6-5; j_call: TRBJ1-5
cdr3_aa: CASSDRNRGPYGYTF; cdr3_nt: TGTGCCAGCAGCGATAGAAACAGGGGGCCCTATGGCTACACCTTC; d_call: TRBD1; clone_size: -; v_call: TRBV7-2; j_call: TRBJ1-2
cdr3_aa: CASAQGREQYF; cdr3_nt: TGTGCTAGTGCCCAGGGCAGGGAGCAGTACTTC; d_call: -; clone_size: -; v_call: TRBV12-5; j_call: TRBJ2-7
cdr3_aa: CASSQGPSGNSDTQYF; cdr3_nt: TGCGCCAGCAGCCAAGGGCCTAGCGGGAACTCAGATACGCAGTATTTT; d_call: TRBD2; clone_size: -; v_call: TRBV4-1; j_call: TRBJ2-3
cdr3_aa: CASSSAGAPYEQYF; cdr3_nt: TGTGCCAGCAGCTCAGCGGGGGCTCCCTACGAGCAGTACTTC; d_call: TRBD2; clone_size: -; v_call: TRBV4-2; j_call: TRBJ2-7
cdr3_aa: CAWSRQTFQETQYF; cdr3_nt: TGTGCCTGGAGTAGGCAGACTTTTCAAGAGACCCAGTACTTC; d_call: -; clone_size: -; v_call: TRBV30; j_call: TRBJ2-5
cdr3_aa: CASSEIQGGTDTQYF; cdr3_nt: TGTGCCAGCAGTGAGATCCAGGGGGGCACAGATACGCAGTATTTT; d_call: TRBD1; clone_size: -; v_call: TRBV6-4; j_call: TRBJ2-3
cdr3_aa: CASSHLSSPGNTEAFF; cdr3_nt: TGTGCCAGCAGCCACCTAAGCTCCCCGGGGAACACTGAAGCTTTCTTT; d_call: -; clone_size: few; v_call: TRBV4-2; j_call: TRBJ1-1
cdr3_aa: CASSRGQGFKTEAFF; cdr3_nt: TGTGCCAGCAGCCGGGGACAGGGGTTCAAGACTGAAGCTTTCTTT; d_call: TRBD1; clone_size: -; v_call: TRBV11-3; j_call: TRBJ1-1
cdr3_aa: CASSLDSANTGELFF; cdr3_nt: TGCGCCAGCAGCTTGGACAGCGCGAACACCGGGGAGCTGTTTTTT; d_call: -; clone_size: -; v_call: TRBV5-1; j_call: TRBJ2-2
cdr3_aa: CASSPEFSLRGSPLHF; cdr3_nt: TGTGCCAGCAGCCCCGAATTTTCCTTGAGGGGTTCACCCCTCCACTTT; d_call: -; clone_size: few; v_call: TRBV7-8; j_call: TRBJ1-6
cdr3_aa: CASSLDARSSGNTIYF; cdr3_nt: TGTGCCAGCAGCTTAGATGCAAGAAGCTCTGGAAACACCATATATTTT; d_call: -; clone_size: -; v_call: TRBV11-3; j_call: TRBJ1-3
cdr3_aa: CASSDSGLGEAFF; cdr3_nt: TGTGCCAGCAGTGACTCCGGGTTGGGGGAAGCTTTCTTT; d_call: -; clone_size: -; v_call: TRBV2; j_call: TRBJ1-1
cdr3_aa: CASSLRGNYGYTF; cdr3_nt: TGTGCCAGCAGCTTGCGAGGAAACTATGGCTACACCTTC; d_call: -; clone_size: -; v_call: TRBV5-6; j_call: TRBJ1-2
cdr3_aa: CASSRTGVSGNTIYF; cdr3_nt: TGTGCCAGCAGTCGGACAGGGGTCAGTGGAAACACCATATATTTT; d_call: TRBD1; clone_size: -; v_call: TRBV27; j_call: TRBJ1-3
cdr3_aa: CASSQDRSVTEAFF; cdr3_nt: TGTGCCAGCAGCCAAGATAGGTCGGTCACTGAAGCTTTCTTT; d_call: -; clone_size: many; v_call: TRBV4-2; j_call: TRBJ1-1
cdr3_aa: CASSLNRGTEAFF; cdr3_nt: TGTGCCAGCAGCTTAAACCGGGGGACTGAAGCTTTCTTT; d_call: -; clone_size: once; v_call: TRBV11-2; j_call: TRBJ1-1